The 21 T cell receptor beta chains listed next were all sequenced from one sample in a study of T cells in Graves' hyperthyroidism and ophthalmopathy. TCR beta CDR3 sequences were amplified from RNA transcripts. The TCR CDR3 was amplified in a first-round RT-PCR using the HTBI primer set. TCRdb independently ran MiXCR on the multiplex PCR reads; one entry per CDR3 protein. There are around 370,000 distinct CDR3 sequences in the sample; around 18% occur only once, and about 38% lies in the top ten. What was sequenced was blood. The receptors stem from a man between 18 and 29 years old with Graves' ophthalmopathy.

This clonotype has a count of ten or more. The chain joins TRBV7-3 to TRBJ2-2; 8 nucleotides agree with TRBD1. V shed 4 bases and J 9 bases; nucleotides not matched to a gene: 4. CDR3 length: 13 amino acids. Germline V gene sequence: CDR1 SGHTA, CDR2 FQGTGA. Here the CDR3 reads CASSSTGDRELFF. The CDR3 DNA reads TGTGCCAGCAGCTCGACAGGGGACCGGGAGCTGTTTTTT.

This clonotype was recorded at least ten times. This chain connects TRBV6-1 to TRBJ1-2, with 9 bases that match TRBD1. Germline CDR1 is MNHNS and CDR2 is SASEGT. V was pared by 6 bases and J by 8 bases, with 10 bases of the junction left unmatched. The CDR3 spans 14 residues. CDR3 DNA: TGTGCCAGCAGATGGACCGGGACAGGGAAAGGCTACACCTTC. Translated: CASRWTGTGKGYTF.

This clonotype was detected a few times. Being one base from a much bigger clone, this may be a read error. The rearrangement links TRBV28 to TRBJ2-1; 7 bases fit TRBD2. V gave up 8 bases and J gave up 10 bases; unmatched junction bases: 14. The CDR3 length is 14 residues. CDR1 MDHEN and CDR2 SYDVKM come from the germline V gene. CDR3 region: CASWGEGRVWEQFF. The CDR3 DNA reads as TGTGCCAGCTGGGGGGAGGGCAGGGTATGGGAGCAGTTCTTC.

The table lists this clonotype with a few counts. The chain uses TRBV5-6 and TRBJ1-6, with no clear D. The CDR3 contains 14 residues. Trimming removed 0 bases at V and 6 bases at J, with 7 bases between. CDR1 is SGHDT and CDR2 is YYEEEE in the germline V gene. CDR3 nucleotide sequence: TGTGCCAGCAGCTTGGACAGTTCTAATTCACCCCTCCACTTT. Its protein is CASSLDSSNSPLHF. The complete variable domain, with remaining parts taken from reference TRBV5-6 and TRBJ1-6, reads DAGVTQSPTHLIKTRGQQVTLRCSPKSGHDTVSWYQQALGQGPQFIFQYYEEEERQRGNFPDRFSGHQFPNYSSELNVNALLLGDSALYLCASSLDSSNSPLHFGNGTRLTVT.

This clonotype was seen ten or more times. This rearrangement joins TRBV2 to TRBJ1-2, with TRBD1 as a possible D gene (6 bases). CDR1 is SNHLY, CDR2 FYNNEI, per germline. V lost 6 bases and J lost 2, with 19 bases in between. This CDR3 contains 16 residues. CDR3 nucleotides: TGTGCCAGCAGGGGACCCTACGGAGGGGGGAACTATGGCTACACCTTC. It yields the protein CASRGPYGGGNYGYTF.

The chain is built from TRBV6-1 and TRBJ1-4, with 8 bases identical to TRBD1. There are 15 residues in the CDR3. V was clipped by 5 bases and J by 7 bases; unmatched bases: 9. The germline CDR1 and CDR2 sequences are MNHNS and SASEGT. In nucleotides, the CDR3 is TGTGCCAGCAGTTCCAATGGACAGGGTGGTGAAAAACTGTTTTTT. It specifies CASSSNGQGGEKLFF.

This clonotype was detected ten times or more. The V gene is TRBV10-3, the J gene TRBJ1-1, with D tentatively TRBD1 (6 bases). Trimming removed 4 bases at V and 1 base at J, with 13 bases between. Germline V gene data show CDR1 as ENHRY and CDR2 as SYGVKD. The CDR3 contains 15 residues. The CDR3 nucleotides read TGTGCCATCAGTGGGGGGCGAGAGTCGAACACTGAAGCTTTCTTT. It yields the protein CAISGGRESNTEAFF.

This clonotype was found many times. J is TRBJ2-7 and V is TRBV9; TRBD1 aligns across 7 bases. CDR1 is SGDLS and CDR2 is YYNGEE in the germline V gene. J lost 3 bases, V lost 4 bases, and 10 bases had no gene match. This CDR3 spans 15 amino acids. In DNA form, the CDR3 reads TGTGCCAGCAGCCGTGGGGGACAGTACAACTACGAGCAGTACTTC. This encodes CASSRGGQYNYEQYF.

This clonotype has more than one count but fewer than ten. The chain links TRBV24-1 to TRBJ2-7; TRBD2 matches 10 bases. The CDR3 is made up of 16 amino acids. The germline gives CDR1 KGHDR, CDR2 SFDVKD. J gave up 4 bases and V 3 bases, and 8 bases lay outside the gene matches. CDR3 loop: CATSDPEIAGGYEQYF. CDR3 bases: TGTGCCACCAGTGATCCAGAGATAGCGGGGGGATACGAGCAGTACTTC.

Here the CDR3 DNA reads TGCAGCGCCGGCGGCGGGGGGCGGGGTGAGCAGTTCTTC. As protein: CSAGGGGRGEQFF. V usage is TRBV29-1 and J usage is TRBJ2-1; 8 bases are a match to TRBD2. J lost 9 bases, V lost 7 bases, and 11 bases had no gene match. Germline CDR1 SQVTM, CDR2 ANQGSEA. CDR3 size: 13 residues.

This clonotype was seen ten or more times. CDR3 in amino acids: CASSLSSDENTIYF. Written as DNA, the CDR3 is TGTGCCAGCAGTTTAAGTTCGGATGAAAACACCATATATTTT. The rearrangement joins TRBV12-3 or TRBV12-4 to TRBJ1-3; D ambiguous. The CDR3 spans 14 residues. V was cut by 2 bases and J by 6 bases, with 11 bases left in between.

This clonotype came up many times. The chain joins TRBV5-1 to TRBJ1-1; TRBD1 aligns across 8 bases. The CDR3 covers 14 residues. V shed 4 bases and J 7 bases; nucleotides not matched to a gene: 9. In germline, CDR1 is SGHRS, CDR2 YFSETQ. The CDR3 spells CASSQTGVEYEAFF. In DNA form, the CDR3 reads TGCGCCAGCAGCCAGACAGGGGTGGAATATGAAGCTTTCTTT.

This clonotype turned up a few times. This chain uses TRBV6-1 with TRBJ2-2, with D perhaps matching TRBD2 (5 bases). V dropped 2 bases and J dropped 7 bases, with 8 bases sitting between them. This CDR3 region has 13 residues. Germline-derived CDR1 and CDR2 are MNHNS and SASEGT. In DNA form, the CDR3 reads TGTGCCAGCAGTGAATTGGCGGGCGGGGAGCTGTTTTTT. This encodes CASSELAGGELFF.

This clonotype appeared many times. The chain joins TRBV6-1 to TRBJ1-2, with 10 bases identical to TRBD1. J lost 3 bases, V lost 4 bases, and 2 bases had no gene match. The V gene's germline CDR1 is MNHNS and CDR2 SASEGT. This CDR3 comprises 14 residues. CDR3 loop: CASSGQGAYYGYTF. In DNA form, the CDR3 reads TGTGCCAGCAGTGGACAGGGGGCTTACTATGGCTACACCTTC.

V is TRBV15 and J is TRBJ2-7; the D is unclear. The V end lost 2 bases, the J end lost 6 bases, and 20 bases lay between the germline ends. Germline CDR1 and CDR2: LNHNV and YYDKDF (reference sequence). The CDR3 consists of 16 residues. CDR3 bases: TGTGCCACCAGCAGACACACATACGCTCCCTCCCTCGAGCAGTACTTC. Translation: CATSRHTYAPSLEQYF. The entire variable domain, with the rest obtained from reference TRBV15 and TRBJ2-7, is as follows: DAMVIQNPRYQVTQFGKPVTLSCSQTLNHNVMYWYQQKSSQAPKLLFHYYDKDFNNEADTPDNFQSRRPNTSFCFLDIRSPGLGDTAMYLCATSRHTYAPSLEQYFGPGTRLTVT.

This clonotype appeared once. The chain carries TRBV5-1 and TRBJ2-7; 10 positions agree with TRBD1. This CDR3 contains 18 residues. CDR1 is SGHRS and CDR2 is YFSETQ in the germline V gene. J was trimmed by 5 bases and V by 3 bases; bases with no gene match: 17. The CDR3 reads CASSSTGTGEFLKDEQYF. DNA of the CDR3: TGCGCCAGCAGCTCGACCGGGACAGGGGAGTTTCTTAAGGACGAGCAGTACTTC.

This clonotype was observed at least ten times. The genes are TRBV6-1 and TRBJ1-1; TRBD1 matches at 9 bases. V was clipped by 6 bases and J by 10 bases; unmatched bases: 12. In germline, CDR1 is MNHNS, CDR2 SASEGT. CDR3 length: 14 amino acids. This chain's CDR3 is CASSPGQGRSGAFF. Here the CDR3 DNA reads TGTGCCAGCAGCCCGGGACAGGGACGGTCTGGAGCTTTCTTT.

There are a few counts of this clonotype. The chain uses TRBV5-5 and TRBJ2-2; weak D call: TRBD1 (6 bases). Germline V CDR1 and CDR2: SGHKS, YYEKEE (reference sequence). CDR3 size: 15 residues. The V and J ends lost 3 bases and 4 bases respectively, with 13 bases between them. The CDR3 spells CASSSEGVGTGELFF. In DNA, the CDR3 is TGTGCCAGCAGCTCCGAGGGGGTCGGCACCGGGGAGCTGTTTTTT. The entire variable domain, with the rest obtained from reference TRBV5-5 and TRBJ2-2, is as follows: DAGVTQSPTHLIKTRGQQVTLRCSPISGHKSVSWYQQVLGQGPQFIFQYYEKEERGRGNFPDRFSARQFPNYSSELNVNALLLGDSALYLCASSSEGVGTGELFFGEGSRLTVL.

This clonotype was recorded at least ten times. The chain's CDR3 is CASSYSSGGSNEQFF. CDR3 coding DNA: TGTGCCAGCAGTTACTCTAGCGGGGGGAGCAATGAGCAGTTCTTC. This sequence joins TRBV6-6 and TRBJ2-1; TRBD2 matches 10 bases. Germline assignment: CDR1 MNHNY and CDR2 SVGAGI (reference sequence). The CDR3 covers 15 residues. The V gene end was trimmed by 0 bases and the J gene end by 6 bases; junction bases not matched to a gene: 2.

The chain combines TRBV9 with TRBJ2-5; 9 nucleotides agree with TRBD2. This CDR3 spans 16 amino acids. Germline V CDR1 and CDR2: SGDLS, YYNGEE. V lost 0 bases, J lost 1 base, and 4 bases stayed unmatched. CDR3 region: CASSVGAGGTQETQYF. The CDR3, as DNA: TGTGCCAGCAGCGTAGGAGCGGGGGGAACCCAAGAGACCCAGTACTTC.

Many counts were recorded for this clonotype. The chain employs TRBV11-2 and TRBJ2-4; D call uncertain. The CDR3 totals 14 residues. Germline CDR1 SGHAT, CDR2 FQNNGV. Trimming stripped 8 bases from V and 3 bases from J, with 14 bases between. CDR3 region: CASRPPDNKNIQYF. CDR3 bases: TGTGCCAGCCGCCCGCCCGACAACAAAAACATTCAGTACTTC.